This T cell receptor beta chain was sequenced during a study of T cells in Graves' hyperthyroidism and ophthalmopathy (dated by TCRdb to the late 2010s). Notes on the research overall: Peripheral blood was sampled at the time of initial diagnosis, prior to any treatment. A discovery cohort of fewer than 110 patients, 43 with Graves' ophthalmopathy and about 58 with stable Graves' hyperthyroidism, was used to find distinguishing TCR V-J signatures. Prospective prediction of ophthalmopathy was tested in an independent validation cohort of under 20 hyperthyroidism patients and some 17 patients who later progressed to ophthalmopathy. The roughly 91 discovery patients were randomly divided into training and test sets at a 7:3 ratio. In about 6 Graves' hyperthyroidism patients, the study also compared T-cell repertoires from thyroid tissue with T-cell repertoires from blood. Once sampling was done, hyperthyroidism patients were given methimazole at a starting dose of 30 mg daily, whereas ophthalmopathy patients were given high-dose intravenous methylprednisolone. TCR Vbeta CDR3 sequencing of 130 to 150 peripheral blood samples (43 ophthalmopathy, 75 or so hyperthyroidism and some 17 progressor patients) is reported in the paper.

Amplification of TCR beta CDR3 regions was carried out from RNA transcripts. The first round of RT-PCR for the TCR CDR3 was performed with the HTBI primer set and the Qiagen OneStep RT-PCR kit. Libraries were constructed in a second round of multiplex PCR, after which size selection and purification were carried out. Sequencing of the libraries was done on an Illumina HiSeq2000 using paired-end 100 bp reads. The study's own analysis went as follows. Raw data were processed with SOAPnuke, discarding reads with adapters, uncalled bases, mean Phred below 15, or no exact constant-primer or identifier match. High-quality paired reads were merged using COPE v1.2.5, and each unique nucleotide sequence was defined as a clonotype. Clonotypes were aligned to IMGT TRBV, TRBD and TRBJ reference segments using MiTCR v1.1. Only V-J combinations with frequency above 0.0001, covering roughly 99% of repertoires, were analysed. A TCS score was defined as the ratio between F50 (clonal expansion) and ExV (chaos), using BLOSUM62-based TCRdist between CDR3 peptides within each V-J. Welch's t-statistics and random forest reduced roughly 500 V-J features to 13, which were used in a naive Bayes classifier (R e1071). TCRdb reanalyzed the raw reads on its own, using fastp at Q25 for trimming and MiXCR for clone calling, and kept in-frame beta chains. Each CDR3 protein appears once, grouped with its most common genes and DNA. For this entry, the V and J calls and clone size follow TCRdb and not the study's own pipeline. For this sample the table gives 450,000 to 650,000 distinct CDR3 sequences, of which 17% were detected only once. Around 17% of the sample comes from the top ten.

From V the trimming removes 8 bases and from J it removes 0 bases, while the gene matches leave 21 bases of the junction unaccounted for. The CDR3 has 20 amino acids, counting the end cysteine and phenylalanine. The read is trimmed to its CDR3 DNA, 60 bases read in frame from base 1. Reading the germline V gene gives CDR1 ENHRY and CDR2 SYGVKD. Moderately to severely active disease, a Clinical Activity Score of at least 3, a NOSPECS grade of at least 4, and a duration under 3 months were present in ophthalmopathy patients. Patients with uncontrolled infections, other autoimmune diseases, pregnancy or lactation were excluded. Diagnoses were established on the basis of clinical symptoms, serum thyroxine and TRAb, thyroid ultrasound, and orbital computed tomography. Ficoll-Paque density gradient centrifugation was used to isolate PBMCs from about 9 ml of fresh peripheral blood. Trizol reagent was used to extract total RNA, and RNA quality was then checked on an Agilent 2100 Bioanalyzer.

General study outcomes and caveats: Most expanded thyroid clonotypes (frequency above 0.001) were also detected in blood, a finding suggesting that blood repertoires may reflect thyroid immune responses. No statistical method was used to fix the sample size in advance, and group allocation was not hidden from the investigators. In validation, the model predicted progression to ophthalmopathy with roughly 70% sensitivity and approximately 74% specificity, a median of approximately 6.5 months before onset. Ophthalmopathy was separated from stable hyperthyroidism by a 13 V-J signature model, with 85% to 90% sensitivity and about 84% specificity obtained in cross-validation and 80%/75% obtained in testing.

This clonotype was counted only a few times. Its antigen remains unidentified. No quality values exist for individual bases; no much larger clone is one base distant. The receptor comes from a woman aged 18-29 years with Graves' ophthalmopathy. The chain is made from TRBV10-3 and TRBJ2-3; 9 bases in the junction line up with TRBD1. Sequenced material: blood. The CDR3 in this case is CAIAETWAGTGRSSTDTQYF. In nucleotides, the sequence is TGTGCCATCGCAGAAACTTGGGCCGGGACAGGGCGTTCTAGCACAGATACGCAGTATTTT.